This T cell receptor beta chain came from a study of CD8 T cells in ankylosing spondylitis. Each TCR beta library was made by quantitative 5'-RACE that incorporated molecular barcodes. Each CDR3 protein gets one entry after TCRdb re-called the 5' RACE reads with MiXCR. Of fewer than 250,000 distinct CDR3 sequences listed, about 10% are singletons. Study outcomes and limitations: Matched synovial fluid from ankylosing spondylitis patients was reported to be enriched for disease-linked clones.

Unmatched junction bases numbered 3, after V lost 1 base and J lost 8 bases. The CDR3 runs 15 residues. Germline V CDR1 and CDR2: SGHTA, FQGTGA. Turning to this clonotype: Antigen specificity is unknown.

The chain links TRBV7-3 to TRBJ1-6; 9 bases fit TRBD1. The clonotype comes from a male donor with ankylosing spondylitis or in good health (not recorded which). What was sequenced was blood, either unsorted or a sorted T cell fraction (not recorded which). This chain's CDR3 is CASSLMGQGYSPLHF. As DNA, the CDR3 is TGTGCCAGCAGCTTAATGGGACAGGGTTATTCACCCCTCCACTTT.